The 17 T cell receptor beta chains in this list originate from one sample, sequenced in a study of blood T cell repertoires in COVID-19. Libraries were prepared by immunoSEQ multiplex PCR; TCRdb keeps only in-frame clonotypes and omits some of them. The sample lists tens of thousands of clones, roughly 88% seen once, with about 13% in the top ten. The sequenced material came from peripheral blood. These receptors were collected from a human donor with active COVID-19. The donor label of this sample is uncertain.

The CDR3 nucleotides are TGTGCCAGCAGCCCACTTCTAGGCGCGGGGGTGGAGACCCAGTACTTC. Protein sequence: CASSPLLGAGVETQYF. The chain carries TRBV14 and TRBJ2-5; 7 nucleotides line up with TRBD2. This CDR3 contains 16 residues. Germline V CDR1 and CDR2: SGHDN, FVKESK. V lost 4 bases and J lost 5; bases outside the gene matches: 13.

The CDR3 DNA sequence: TGTGCCAGCAGATACAACAGGATAGGGCAGTACTTC. It specifies CASRYNRIGQYF. This chain links TRBV28 with TRBJ2-7; tentatively, D is TRBD1 (5 bases). This CDR3 spans 12 amino acids. V shed 6 bases and J shed 9 bases, with 15 bases lying between them. Germline V CDR1 and CDR2: MDHEN, SYDVKM. Full variable domain (outside the CDR3, taken from reference TRBV28 and TRBJ2-7): DVKVTQSSRYLVKRTGEKVFLECVQDMDHENMFWYRQDPGLGLRLIYFSYDVKMKEKGDIPEGYSVSREKKERFSLILESASTNQTSMYLCASRYNRIGQYFGPGTRLTVT.

This clone was seen just once. CDR3 coding DNA: TGCGCCAGCAGCACCACAGGACAAGACACCGGGGAGCTGTTTTTT. This gives the protein CASSTTGQDTGELFF. V usage is TRBV5-1 and J usage is TRBJ2-2, with a possible D match to TRBD1 (5 bases). The germline CDR1 and CDR2 sequences are SGHRS and YFSETQ. The length of the CDR3 is 15 residues. V was clipped by 4 bases and J by 3 bases, with 13 bases between them.

This chain joins TRBV30 and TRBJ1-1; tentatively, D is TRBD1 (5 bases). The germline V and J ends were trimmed by 2 bases and 3 bases, with 10 bases remaining between them. Germline CDR1 GTSNPN, CDR2 SVGIG (reference sequence). CDR3 length: 13 amino acids. The CDR3 here is CAWSLTRDTEAFF. CDR3 sequence (DNA): TGTGCCTGGAGTCTAACCAGGGACACTGAAGCTTTCTTT.

The chain uses TRBV6-1 and TRBJ2-2; no firm D call. Trimming shortened V by 1 base and J by 2 bases, and 8 bases separated the two germline ends. The V gene's germline CDR1 is MNHNS and CDR2 SASEGT. The CDR3 extends over 15 amino acids. CDR3 residues: CASSEVPVNTGELFF. Here the CDR3 DNA reads TGTGCCAGCAGTGAAGTCCCAGTAAACACCGGGGAGCTGTTTTTT.

The gene calls are TRBV28 and TRBJ1-5; 7 positions agree with TRBD1. The germline CDR1 and CDR2 sequences are MDHEN and SYDVKM. This CDR3 is 14 amino acids long. With 6 bases clipped from V and 7 bases from J, the junction kept 9 bases outside the gene matches. The CDR3 here is CASRATGSGQPQHF. The CDR3 DNA reads as TGTGCCAGCAGAGCGACAGGGTCGGGGCAGCCCCAGCATTTT.

This chain connects TRBV7-6 to TRBJ2-2; 7 bases map to TRBD1. J lost 7 bases, V lost 4 bases, and 9 bases had no gene match. CDR3 length equals 15 residues. Germline loops: CDR1 SGHVS, CDR2 FNYEAQ. In nucleotides, the CDR3 is TGTGCCAGCAGCTCCTACAGGGGTAGGGTCGGGGAGCTGTTTTTT. This translates into CASSSYRGRVGELFF.

This sequence joins TRBV3-1 (or the pseudogene TRBV3-2) and TRBJ2-7, with 7 bases aligning to TRBD2. The ends lost 4 bases at V and 1 base at J; junction bases unmatched: 7. CDR1 LGHDT and CDR2 YNNKEL come from the germline V gene (reference sequence). The CDR3 has 15 amino acids. CDR3 sequence: CASSPRAGASYEQYF. The CDR3 DNA follows: TGTGCCAGCAGCCCCCGGGCGGGAGCTTCCTACGAGCAGTACTTC.

The chain has TRBV27 and TRBJ1-5; 7 bases match TRBD1. Germline V gene lookup returns CDR1 MNHEY and CDR2 SMNVEV (reference sequence). J gave up 7 bases and V 6 bases, and 9 bases lay outside the gene matches. The CDR3 sequence is 14 residues long. The CDR3: CASSDTGVRQPQHF. As DNA, the CDR3 is TGTGCCAGCAGCGATACAGGGGTTAGGCAGCCCCAGCATTTT.

This chain uses TRBV7-9 with TRBJ2-2, with D maybe TRBD1 (5 bases). The CDR3 has 16 residues. Germline CDR1 and CDR2: SEHNR and FQNEAQ (reference sequence). Trimming shortened V by 4 bases and J by 3 bases, and 15 bases separated the two germline ends. The CDR3 DNA sequence: TGTGCCAGCAGCTCGTCAGGTACAGGCTACACCGGGGAGCTGTTTTTT. This translates into CASSSSGTGYTGELFF.

The gene calls are TRBV5-1 and TRBJ2-2, with D tentatively TRBD2 (6 bases). Germline-derived CDR1 and CDR2 are SGHRS and YFSETQ. CDR3 size: 14 residues. V was shortened by 7 bases and J by 7 bases, with 17 bases between the two germline ends. This CDR3 reads CASRDSPGGGELFF. The CDR3, as DNA: TGCGCCAGCCGGGACTCCCCCGGTGGCGGGGAGCTGTTTTTT.

V usage is TRBV4-3 and J usage is TRBJ1-4, with D perhaps matching TRBD1 (5 bases). V was pared by 0 bases and J by 5 bases, with 10 bases between. Germline CDR1 is LGHNA and CDR2 is YSLEER. The CDR3 has 15 amino acids. The CDR3 here is CASSQDPRANEKLFF. The CDR3 coding sequence is TGCGCCAGCAGCCAAGATCCCAGGGCAAATGAAAAACTGTTTTTT.

V and J are TRBV5-6 and TRBJ2-4, with D perhaps matching TRBD2 (6 bases). Trimming removed 4 bases at V and 0 bases at J, with 11 bases between. Germline V CDR1 and CDR2: SGHDT, YYEEEE. CDR3 length: 15 residues. Written as DNA, the CDR3 is TGTGCCAGCAGCGGGAGGACTCTAGCCAAAAACATTCAGTACTTC. Protein product: CASSGRTLAKNIQYF. The entire variable domain, with the rest obtained from reference TRBV5-6 and TRBJ2-4, is as follows: DAGVTQSPTHLIKTRGQQVTLRCSPKSGHDTVSWYQQALGQGPQFIFQYYEEEERQRGNFPDRFSGHQFPNYSSELNVNALLLGDSALYLCASSGRTLAKNIQYFGAGTRLSVL.

The J gene is TRBJ2-5, the V gene TRBV2; 12 bases agree with TRBD2. Germline V gene lookup returns CDR1 SNHLY and CDR2 FYNNEI. V was pared by 4 bases and J by 4 bases, with 1 base of the junction left unmatched. The CDR3 is 14 amino acids. The CDR3 region is CASSGLAGVETQYF. The DNA for the CDR3 is TGTGCCAGCAGTGGACTAGCGGGGGTAGAGACCCAGTACTTC.

The chain combines TRBV18 with TRBJ1-6, with 8 bases that match TRBD1. The CDR3 contains 17 residues. The germline V gene encodes CDR1 KGHSH and CDR2 LQKENI. Trimming at V came to 6 bases and at J to 5 bases, leaving 12 bases not matched to a gene. CDR3 bases: TGTGCCAGCTCCCTGACAGGGGATTTTTCGGATAATTCACCCCTCCACTTT. Encoded protein: CASSLTGDFSDNSPLHF. The full variable domain, rest sourced from reference TRBV18 and TRBJ1-6, is NAGVMQNPRHLVRRRGQEARLRCSPMKGHSHVYWYRQLPEEGLKFMVYLQKENIIDESGMPKERFSAEFPKEGPSILRIQQVVRGDSAAYFCASSLTGDFSDNSPLHFGNGTRLTVT.

A single count supports this clone. The chain combines TRBV2 with TRBJ2-7; D is unresolved. V was cut by 5 bases and J by 3 bases, with 5 bases left in between. The CDR3 is 11 amino acids. CDR1 is SNHLY and CDR2 is FYNNEI in the germline V gene. The CDR3 sequence: CASSFSYEQYF. DNA for the CDR3: TGTGCCAGCAGTTTCAGCTACGAGCAGTACTTC.

The V and J genes are TRBV27 and TRBJ1-2; 9 nucleotides match TRBD1. V gave up 5 bases and J gave up 3 bases; unmatched junction bases: 4. This CDR3 spans 14 amino acids. Germline loops: CDR1 MNHEY, CDR2 SMNVEV (reference sequence). The CDR3 bases are TGTGCCAGCAGTCCGGGACAGGGAGACTATGGCTACACCTTC. As protein: CASSPGQGDYGYTF.